The subject of this entry is one TCR beta chain. Unmatched junction bases numbered 8, after V lost 3 bases and J lost 3 bases. This CDR3 contains 17 residues. The germline CDR1 and CDR2 sequences are SGHVS and FQNEAQ. This sample was taken from a study of blood T cell repertoires in COVID-19. Study-level information: The samples span acute and convalescent COVID-19 from the United States, Italy and Spain. PBMCs, B-cell-depleted T cells, or T cells were the source of the cDNA or gDNA that made up the material.

Original data processing: From reference gene primer amplification, estimates of nucleated cell counts were derived. Sequencing used immunoSEQ multiplex PCR; TCRdb keeps in-frame clones, though not all of them. D and trimming come from the DNA, and the V and J calls and clone size come from that table. The sample carries more than 70,000 clones, 86% recorded once. J is TRBJ1-3 and V is TRBV7-8; 10 nucleotides match TRBD1. The origin of this receptor is a woman older than 75 in a cohort sampled during active or convalescent COVID-19. The sequencing sample was made of peripheral blood. The CDR3 nucleotides are TGTGCCAGCAGCTTCATAACCGGGACAGGGGTTGGAAACACCATATATTTT. It encodes CASSFITGTGVGNTIYF.